This T cell receptor beta chain was recovered during a study of blood T cell repertoires in COVID-19. Study-level background: The United States, Italy and Spain provided the acute and convalescent COVID-19 samples. T cells, B-cell-depleted T cells, or PBMCs supplied cDNA or gDNA.

V lost 8 bases and J lost 3; bases outside the gene matches: 3. The CDR3 covers 14 residues. Germline assignment: CDR1 SNHLY and CDR2 FYNNEI. This clone was counted only a few times. Sequencing used immunoSEQ multiplex PCR; TCRdb keeps in-frame clones, though not all of them. The sample includes 220,000 or so clones, about four fifths seen only once; the top ten take roughly 2.4%. Input material: peripheral blood. The chain has TRBV2 and TRBJ2-2; TRBD1 agrees at 10 bases. This TCR was recovered from a woman aged 55-70 years with acute or convalescent COVID-19. CDR3 sequence (DNA): TGTGCCAGCCGGACAGGGGGGGACACCGGGGAGCTGTTTTTT. Its protein product is CASRTGGDTGELFF.